This T cell receptor beta chain was recorded in a study of blood T cell repertoires in COVID-19. As for the study in general: The analysed material was cDNA or gDNA that came from T cells, B-cell-depleted T cells, or PBMCs.

This CDR3 is 17 amino acids long. Germline V CDR1 and CDR2: SGHRS, YFSETQ. The trim removed 4 bases at V and 5 bases at J, leaving 7 bases unmatched. Per the study methods: Reference gene primer amplification in the assay estimated nucleated cell counts. Data came from immunoSEQ multiplex PCR; TCRdb stores just in-frame clones and leaves some out. D and trimming come from the DNA, and the V and J calls and clone size come from that table. The profile shows more than 400,000 clones, 70% to 90% of them singletons. The sequenced sample consisted of peripheral blood. The chain has TRBV5-1 and TRBJ2-3, with 16 bases aligning to TRBD2. The source of this sequence is a human donor in a cohort sampled during active COVID-19. CDR3 in amino acids: CASSGGTSGRVRDTQYF. CDR3 in DNA: TGCGCCAGCAGCGGCGGGACTAGCGGGAGGGTCAGAGATACGCAGTATTTT.